This T cell receptor (beta chain) originates from a study of cytotoxic CD8 clonotypes in ibrutinib-treated CLL. Study background: The cohort had around 10 relapsed/refractory and around 15 treatment-naive patients, around 18 IGHV unmutated. Response samples were drawn at a median of around 11 months of treatment, range 6 to 36. Across samples, productive templates numbered a few hundred thousand and productive rearrangements reached approximately 100,000 on average. Study conclusions and caveats: On treatment, the uncommon public clonotypes contracted or remained stable.

Some clones are missing from TCRdb's copy, which holds only in-frame ones; the method was immunoSEQ multiplex PCR. The sample holds over 65,000 clones; roughly two thirds are singletons and the top ten take 5.7%. CDR3 size: 16 residues. V lost 0 bases and J 1 base, leaving 12 bases between the germline ends. Germline loops: CDR1 WNHNN, CDR2 SYGVQD (reference sequence). This clone came up a few times. What it binds is not known. The chain links TRBV10-1 to TRBJ2-5, with a tentative D call TRBD1 (7 bases). This receptor was obtained from a human donor with chronic lymphocytic leukemia. The material was PBMCs, obtained after 12 months of ibrutinib treatment. CDR3: CASSESIQGGQETQYF. Written as DNA, the CDR3 is TGCGCCAGCAGTGAGTCGATTCAGGGGGGCCAAGAGACCCAGTACTTC.